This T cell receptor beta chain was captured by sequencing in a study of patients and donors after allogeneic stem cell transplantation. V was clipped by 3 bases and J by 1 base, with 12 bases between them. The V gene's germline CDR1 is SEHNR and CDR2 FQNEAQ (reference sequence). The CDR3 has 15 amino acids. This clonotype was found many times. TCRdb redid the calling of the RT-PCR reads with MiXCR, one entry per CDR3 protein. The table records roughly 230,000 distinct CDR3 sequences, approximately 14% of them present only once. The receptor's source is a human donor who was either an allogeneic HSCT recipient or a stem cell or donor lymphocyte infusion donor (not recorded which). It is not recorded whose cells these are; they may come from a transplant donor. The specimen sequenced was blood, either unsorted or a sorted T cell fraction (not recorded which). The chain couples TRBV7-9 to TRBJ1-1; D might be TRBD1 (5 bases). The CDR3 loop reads CASSFLRQKNTEAFF. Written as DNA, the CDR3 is TGTGCCAGCAGCTTTTTAAGACAGAAGAACACTGAAGCTTTCTTT. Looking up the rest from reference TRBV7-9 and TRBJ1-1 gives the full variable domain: DTGVSQNPRHKITKRGQNVTFRCDPISEHNRLYWYRQTLGQGPEFLTYFQNEAQLEKSRLLSDRFSAERPKGSFSTLEIQRTEQGDSAMYLCASSFLRQKNTEAFFGQGTRLTVV.